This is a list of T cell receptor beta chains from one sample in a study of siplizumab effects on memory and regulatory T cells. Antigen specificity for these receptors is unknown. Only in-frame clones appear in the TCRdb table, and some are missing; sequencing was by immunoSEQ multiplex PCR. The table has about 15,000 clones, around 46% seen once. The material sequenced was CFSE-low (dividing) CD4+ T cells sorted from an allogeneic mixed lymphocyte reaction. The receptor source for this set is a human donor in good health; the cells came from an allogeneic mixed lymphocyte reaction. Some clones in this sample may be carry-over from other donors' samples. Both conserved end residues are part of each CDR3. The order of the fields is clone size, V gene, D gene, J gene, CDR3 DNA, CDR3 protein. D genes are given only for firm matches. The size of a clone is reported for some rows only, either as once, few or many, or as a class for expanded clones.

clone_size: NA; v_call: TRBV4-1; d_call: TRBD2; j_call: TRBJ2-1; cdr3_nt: TGCGCCAGCAGCCAAGTAGATATGGGACTAGCTCGCGAGCAGTTCTTC; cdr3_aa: CASSQVDMGLAREQFF
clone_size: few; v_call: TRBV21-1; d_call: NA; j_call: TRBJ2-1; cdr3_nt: TGTGCCAGCAGCAAAAAGATTGGGAGGGTCGGCTACAATGAGCAGTTCTTC; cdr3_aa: CASSKKIGRVGYNEQFF
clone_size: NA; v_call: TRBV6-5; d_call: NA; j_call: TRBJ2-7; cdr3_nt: TGTGCCAGCAGTGGCCTAGGATATGGGGTTGGCGAGCAGTACTTC; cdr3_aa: CASSGLGYGVGEQYF
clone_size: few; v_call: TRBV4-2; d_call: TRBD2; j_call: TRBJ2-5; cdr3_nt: TGTGCCAGCAGCCAACTGACTAACGCGGGAGTGGGGGAGACCCAGTACTTC; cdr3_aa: CASSQLTNAGVGETQYF
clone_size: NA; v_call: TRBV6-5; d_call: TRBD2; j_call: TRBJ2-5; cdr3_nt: TGTGCCAGCAACGGGGGGTTGGCCCAATACTTC; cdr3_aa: CASNGGLAQYF
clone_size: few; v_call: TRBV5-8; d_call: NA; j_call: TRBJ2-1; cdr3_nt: TGTGCCAGCAGCTTGATTCTTTGGTTAGGGCCCTCTGGTTACAATGAGCAGTTCTTC; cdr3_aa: CASSLILWLGPSGYNEQFF
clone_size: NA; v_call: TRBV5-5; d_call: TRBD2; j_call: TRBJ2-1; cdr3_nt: TGTGCCAGCAGCTTGTTGGGACTAGCGGGAGGGCCGGGTGAGCAGTTCTTC; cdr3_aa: CASSLLGLAGGPGEQFF
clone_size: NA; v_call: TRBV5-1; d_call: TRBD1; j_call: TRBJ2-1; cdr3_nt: TGCGCCAGCAGCTTGTACAGGGGGCCTTCCAATGGGCAGTTCTTC; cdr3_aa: CASSLYRGPSNGQFF
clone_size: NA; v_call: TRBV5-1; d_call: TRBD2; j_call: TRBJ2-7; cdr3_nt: TGCGCCAGCATGCTTTCTAGCGGGTTGACCTACGAGCAGTACTTC; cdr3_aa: CASMLSSGLTYEQYF
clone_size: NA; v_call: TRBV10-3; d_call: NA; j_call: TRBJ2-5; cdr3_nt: TGTGCCATCAGCTACAGGGGAGGGTGGGGTCAAGAGACCCAGTACTTC; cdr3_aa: CAISYRGGWGQETQYF
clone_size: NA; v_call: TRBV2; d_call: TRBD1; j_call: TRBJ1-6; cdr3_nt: TGTGCTGGGGGGGACAGAAATTCACCCCTCCACTTT; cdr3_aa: CAGGDRNSPLHF
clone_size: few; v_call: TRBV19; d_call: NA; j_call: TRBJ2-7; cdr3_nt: TGTGCCAGTAGTAAGGGGCTTTACGAGCAGTACTTC; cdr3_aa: CASSKGLYEQYF
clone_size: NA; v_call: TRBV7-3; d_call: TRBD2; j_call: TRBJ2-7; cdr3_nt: TGTGCCAGCAGCTTACAGAGCGGGGTCGCCTACGAGCAGTACTTC; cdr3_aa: CASSLQSGVAYEQYF
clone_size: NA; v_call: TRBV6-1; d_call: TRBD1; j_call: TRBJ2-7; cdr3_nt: TGTGCCAGCAGCTCAGACAGGGGCGCCTACGAGCAGTACTTC; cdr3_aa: CASSSDRGAYEQYF
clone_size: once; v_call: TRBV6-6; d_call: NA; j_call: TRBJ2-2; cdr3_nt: TGTGCCAGCAGTTACGGCGGGGAGCTGTTTTTT; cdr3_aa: CASSYGGELFF
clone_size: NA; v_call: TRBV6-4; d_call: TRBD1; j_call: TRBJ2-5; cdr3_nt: TGTGCCAGCAGTTCAAGAGGGACAGGTCCGAGGGTCGCCCAGTACTTC; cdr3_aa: CASSSRGTGPRVAQYF
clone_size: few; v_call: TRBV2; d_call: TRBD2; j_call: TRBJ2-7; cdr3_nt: TGTGCCGGCTCACTAGCGTCAGGCTACTACGAGCAGTACTTC; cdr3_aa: CAGSLASGYYEQYF
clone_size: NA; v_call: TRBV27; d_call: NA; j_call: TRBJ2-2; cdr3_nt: TGTGCCAGCACCTCCGGAGGGCCGAAGGTTACCGGGGAGCTGTTTTTT; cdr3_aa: CASTSGGPKVTGELFF
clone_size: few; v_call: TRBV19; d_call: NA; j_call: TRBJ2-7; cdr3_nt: TGTGCCAGTAGCGGGCCTATTATCGGTCGCGAGCAGTACTTC; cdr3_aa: CASSGPIIGREQYF
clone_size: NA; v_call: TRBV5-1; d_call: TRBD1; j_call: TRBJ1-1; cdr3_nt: TGCGCCAGCAGCGCCTGGACAGGAGCTTTCTTT; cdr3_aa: CASSAWTGAFF
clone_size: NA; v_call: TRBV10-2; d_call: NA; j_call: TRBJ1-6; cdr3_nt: TGCGCCAGCAGTGAGTCAGACGGCTATAATTCACCCCTCCACTTT; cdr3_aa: CASSESDGYNSPLHF
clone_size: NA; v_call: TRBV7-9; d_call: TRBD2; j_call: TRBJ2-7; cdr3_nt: TGTGCCAGCAGCCGGGGACTAGCGGGAGAGACCTACGAGCAGTACTTC; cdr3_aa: CASSRGLAGETYEQYF
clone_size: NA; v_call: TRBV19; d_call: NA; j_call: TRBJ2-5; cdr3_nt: TGTGCCAGTAGTATGGGGGACTACCAAGAGACCCAGTACTTC; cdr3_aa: CASSMGDYQETQYF
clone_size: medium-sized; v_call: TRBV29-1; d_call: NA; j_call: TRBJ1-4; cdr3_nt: TGCAGCGTTGAAGTGGGTATGCAACTGTTTTTT; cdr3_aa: CSVEVGMQLFF
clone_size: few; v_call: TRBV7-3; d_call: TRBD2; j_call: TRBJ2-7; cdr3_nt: TGTGCCAGCAGCCCAGTCCCCGTAACGGGGGGCTCCTACGAGCAGTACTTC; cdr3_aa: CASSPVPVTGGSYEQYF
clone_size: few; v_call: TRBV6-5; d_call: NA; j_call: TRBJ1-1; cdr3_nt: TGTGCCAGCAGTTGGGGGAACACTGAAGCTTTCTTT; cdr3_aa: CASSWGNTEAFF
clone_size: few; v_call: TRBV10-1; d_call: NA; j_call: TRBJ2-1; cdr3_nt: TGCGCCAGCAGTGCCTCTGCGACGACGGGAGACAATGAGCAGTTCTTC; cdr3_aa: CASSASATTGDNEQFF
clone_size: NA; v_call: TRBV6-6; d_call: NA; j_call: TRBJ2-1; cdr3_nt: TGTGCCAGCAGTTACGGCCCACCCGTCTCCTACAATGAGCAGTTCTTC; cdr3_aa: CASSYGPPVSYNEQFF
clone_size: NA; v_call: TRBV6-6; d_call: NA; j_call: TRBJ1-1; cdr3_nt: TGTGCCAGCATTCTAAGGACAGACTTCACTGAAGCTTTCTTT; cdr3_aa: CASILRTDFTEAFF
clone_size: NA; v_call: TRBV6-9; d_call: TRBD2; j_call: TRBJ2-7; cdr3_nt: TGTGCCAGCAGAATAGCGGGAGGAGTCCACGAGCAGTACTTC; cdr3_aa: CASRIAGGVHEQYF
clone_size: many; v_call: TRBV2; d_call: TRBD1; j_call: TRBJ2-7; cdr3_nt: TGTGCCAGCAGTGTCTTAGGACAGGGGGCCTACGAGCAGTACTTC; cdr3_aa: CASSVLGQGAYEQYF
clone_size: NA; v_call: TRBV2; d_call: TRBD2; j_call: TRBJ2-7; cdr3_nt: TGTGCCAGCAGGGGGGGGTTGATGGAGCAGTACTTC; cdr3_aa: CASRGGLMEQYF
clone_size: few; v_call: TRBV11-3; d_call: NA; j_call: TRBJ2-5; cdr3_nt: TGTGCCAGCAGCTTAAATCGCCGGGAGACCCAGTACTTC; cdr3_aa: CASSLNRRETQYF